Shown below are 13 T cell receptor beta chains from a single sample sequenced in a study of blood T cell repertoires in COVID-19. Clones were read by immunoSEQ multiplex PCR, and TCRdb kept only the in-frame ones, dropping some. The profile shows 150,000 to 200,000 clones, less than 95% of them singletons. What was sequenced was peripheral blood. The receptors were gathered from a man aged 25-45 years with COVID-19, enrolled during active disease.

The chain recombines TRBV10-3 with TRBJ1-3; D is uncertain. CDR3 length: 14 residues. Germline V gives CDR1 ENHRY, CDR2 SYGVKD. Deletions cut 6 bases from V and 0 bases from J, with 9 bases between. In DNA, the CDR3 is TGTGCCATCAGAGACACTCTCTCTGGAAACACCATATATTTT. It codes for CAIRDTLSGNTIYF.

This chain uses TRBV11-2 with TRBJ1-3; D is unresolved. The V end was cut by 5 bases, the J end by 2 bases, with 4 bases between. Germline V CDR1 and CDR2: SGHAT, FQNNGV. The CDR3 consists of 12 residues. The CDR3 spells CASSPAGNTIYF. For the CDR3, the DNA is TGTGCCAGCAGCCCAGCTGGAAACACCATATATTTT.

The J gene is TRBJ1-2, the V gene TRBV6-5; a possible D gene is TRBD1 (6 bases). Germline lookup yields CDR1 MNHEY and CDR2 SVGAGI. With 7 bases removed from V and 7 bases from J, the gap between germline ends came to 16 bases. The CDR3 runs 13 residues. CDR3 residues: CASKRNRVGGYTF. DNA for the CDR3: TGTGCCAGCAAACGGAACAGGGTGGGTGGCTACACCTTC.

The rearrangement uses TRBV7-3 and TRBJ2-3, with D possibly matching TRBD2 (5 bases). CDR3 length: 14 residues. V was cut by 5 bases and J by 1 base, with 10 bases left in between. Per the germline V gene, CDR1 is SGHTA and CDR2 is FQGTGA. Here the CDR3 reads CASSLDSGTDTQYF. The CDR3 DNA reads as TGTGCCAGCAGCCTGGACTCGGGCACAGATACGCAGTATTTT.

This CDR3 reads CASRTGQGRHEQYF. The DNA of the CDR3 is TGTGCCAGCAGAACGGGACAGGGCCGTCACGAGCAGTACTTC. This chain joins TRBV3-1 (or the pseudogene TRBV3-2) and TRBJ2-7, with TRBD1 identical over 9 bases. J gave up 5 bases and V 6 bases, and 8 bases lay outside the gene matches. The germline gives CDR1 LGHDT, CDR2 YNNKEL (reference sequence). The CDR3 contains 14 residues.

The chain employs TRBV7-9 and TRBJ2-4; 7 nucleotides match TRBD1. Per the germline V gene, CDR1 is SEHNR and CDR2 is FQNEAQ (reference sequence). CDR3 size: 13 residues. V lost 3 bases to trimming and J lost 9 bases; unmatched junction nucleotides: 5. CDR3 residues: CASSFQGDSIQYF. CDR3 DNA sequence: TGTGCCAGCAGCTTCCAGGGGGATAGCATTCAGTACTTC.

The chain uses TRBV18 and TRBJ1-3; no clear D. V shed 3 bases and J shed 0 bases, with 15 bases lying between them. CDR1 and CDR2 (germline): KGHSH, LQKENI. This CDR3 contains 17 residues. The CDR3 bases are TGTGCCAGCTCACCCCAGAACGCAGGCCGCTCTGGAAACACCATATATTTT. Amino acid sequence: CASSPQNAGRSGNTIYF.

The table lists this clone with a few counts. This sequence joins TRBV6-5 and TRBJ1-5, with a possible D match to TRBD1 (5 bases). The CDR3 is 15 amino acids. Trimming cost V 8 bases and J 5 bases, with 19 bases left between them. From germline, CDR1 is MNHEY and CDR2 SVGAGI. The CDR3 sequence is CASARAGRTDQPQHF. The DNA of the CDR3 is TGTGCCAGCGCCCGGGCAGGGCGGACGGATCAGCCCCAGCATTTT.

This sequence joins TRBV3-1 (or the pseudogene TRBV3-2) and TRBJ1-2; TRBD1 matches 9 bases. This CDR3 has 13 residues. Per germline, CDR1 LGHDT and CDR2 YNNKEL (reference sequence). J was trimmed by 7 bases and V by 4 bases; bases with no gene match: 4. The CDR3: CASSPRQGGGYTF. Written as DNA, the CDR3 is TGTGCCAGCAGCCCCCGACAGGGGGGTGGCTACACCTTC.

The chain uses TRBV28 and TRBJ2-3, with 7 positions matching TRBD2. The V gene end was trimmed by 2 bases and the J gene end by 4 bases; junction bases not matched to a gene: 3. The CDR3 spans 14 residues. Germline CDR1 and CDR2: MDHEN and SYDVKM. CDR3 in DNA: TGTGCCAGCAGTTTACCCACTAGCGCAGATACGCAGTATTTT. This codes for CASSLPTSADTQYF.

V gene TRBV5-5 combines with J gene TRBJ1-5; 9 nucleotides align to TRBD1. V shed 2 bases and J 6 bases; nucleotides not matched to a gene: 3. The CDR3 totals 14 residues. CDR1 is SGHKS and CDR2 is YYEKEE in the germline V gene (reference sequence). CDR3 protein: CASSFGTGLQPQHF. The DNA for the CDR3 is TGTGCCAGCAGCTTCGGGACAGGGCTTCAGCCCCAGCATTTT.

The chain combines TRBV2 with TRBJ1-5, with D possibly matching TRBD1 (5 bases). Germline V lookup: CDR1 SNHLY, CDR2 FYNNEI. This CDR3 spans 14 amino acids. Deletions cut 6 bases from V and 7 bases from J, with 16 bases between. The CDR3 region is CASRNRRGNQPQHF. In DNA form, the CDR3 reads TGTGCCAGCAGGAACAGGCGGGGGAACCAGCCCCAGCATTTT.

This chain connects TRBV4-1 to TRBJ1-4; no definite D call. V shed 0 bases and J shed 4 bases, with 12 bases lying between them. CDR1 is MGHRA and CDR2 is YSYEKL in the germline V gene. This CDR3 region has 16 residues. The CDR3 DNA reads TGCGCCAGCAGCCAAGAAAATGGCAGGAATAATGAAAAACTGTTTTTT. Translation gives CASSQENGRNNEKLFF.